This TCR beta chain was profiled in a study of CD8 T cells in Susac syndrome. Study results and caveats: The TCR sequencing and HLA analysis in the study involved a relatively small number of individuals, as the study acknowledged.

As concerns this clonotype: What it binds is not known.

In blood CD8+ and CD4+ T cells, TCR beta underwent sequencing. The CD8+ and CD4+ T cells were isolated magnetically using a negative isolation approach, whereas the TEMRA cells were enriched by FACS. Germline V gene data show CDR1 as KGHDR and CDR2 as SFDVKD. Trimming took off 9 bases at V and 8 bases at J, with 13 bases between the two ends. This CDR3 comprises 12 residues. Reverse transcription of roughly 0.45 to 1 ug RNA used random hexamers. An immunoSEQ multiplex PCR amplified TCR beta CDR3 over 54 Vbeta and 13 Jbeta. In TCRdb, the immunoSEQ multiplex PCR reads were re-called with MiXCR into one record per CDR3 protein. The sample has around 300,000 distinct CDR3 sequences, about 92% seen once.

The chain carries TRBV24-1 and TRBJ2-1, with D possibly TRBD2 on 7 matching bases. Sequenced sample: CD4+ T cells from PBMCs. The receptor was isolated from a human donor with multiple sclerosis. The CDR3 is CATEGGGDEQFF. CDR3 coding DNA: TGTGCCACCGAAGGAGGGGGGGATGAGCAGTTCTTC.